A single T cell receptor (beta chain) is shown here with its context. Its antigen remains unknown. An end of the junction differs from the germline gene, which may be a read error. Clones were read by immunoSEQ multiplex PCR, and TCRdb kept only the in-frame ones, dropping some. The sample includes about 90,000 clones, 85% of them seen just once. These data originate in a study of OX40 agonist ivuxolimab in advanced cancers. Study outcomes and limitations: Among the lowest levels of clonal expansion were found in partial responders at 0.1-3.0 mg/kg.

The germline gives CDR1 SSHAT, CDR2 FNYEAQ (reference sequence). The CDR3 sequence is 16 residues long. This chain connects TRBV7-7 to TRBJ2-2; 14 positions agree with TRBD2. The receptor was isolated from an adult with an advanced solid tumor such as melanoma, head and neck, liver or kidney cancer. The material sequenced was CD4+ or CD8+ T cells sorted from blood, taken in a trial of the OX40 agonist ivuxolimab. The DNA for the CDR3 is TGTGCTAGCAGCGTGGGACTAGCGGGAGTTTCCGGGGAGCTGTTTTTT. Amino acids: CASSVGLAGVSGELFF.